This TCR beta chain was identified in a study of cytomegalovirus exposure and HLA in healthy donors listed by TCRdb under 2017. Regarding the complete study: According to an earlier analysis of around 600 of the donors, some 180 million T cells yielded 117 million unique TCR beta sequences and roughly 280 Gb of sequence data. An early release covering roughly 600 HLA-typed donors comprised about 300 gigabases of sequencing data and some 79 million unique TCR sequences. The genetic ancestry cluster associated with self-reported Caucasian donors included about 84% of the roughly 380 genotyped donors. The study was designed to test whether signatures of past pathogen exposure could be identified by cataloging public T cell receptors. The study profiled the T cell repertoires of under 850 subjects by immunosequencing and related them to cytomegalovirus serostatus. A separate validation cohort of 100 to 150 different subjects was used in addition to the roughly 670-subject first cohort. High-throughput TCR immunosequencing, statistical association of individual TCRs with disease status, and machine learning were combined to predict cytomegalovirus infection status. In a later analysis, previously published TCR beta repertoires from 666 donors were re-analyzed and high-resolution HLA genotyping was added so that TCR occurrence patterns could be studied. In the later analysis, no new phenotypic data were used to find candidate immune exposures; instead, reliance was placed on TCR beta sequences and their occurrence across donors. In an earlier analysis of a few hundred of the donors, high-throughput TCR beta sequencing was used to judge whether each TCR beta V gene segment behaved as functional or pseudogenic. Donor age, sex, ethnicity and CMV serostatus were compiled together with the repertoire data. In a later genetic analysis, genome-wide SNP genotypes for about 60% of the 666 donors were used, and that subset was treated as a discovery cohort. Every repertoire in the discovery cohort had been generated on one and the same sequencing platform. Class I and class II HLA loci were covered by the typing at four-digit resolution. Typing coverage varied by locus: about 620-630 donors for A, B, C, DRB1 and DQB1; about 520 for DQA1; over 600 for DPA1; roughly 450 for DPB1. Because of strong linkage in the cohort, 5 or 6 DR-DQ haplotypes were treated as single units for association and clustering. Across about 380 genotyped donors of the cohort, an average of about 220,000 unique TCR beta nucleotide sequences per donor were sequenced, and about a sixth of those sequences were non-productive.

A remark on this clone: Its antigen is currently not known. The input lacks base qualities; no much larger clone sits a single base away.

The paper as a whole reports these results and caveats: In this cohort, only TCR beta chains were sequenced, and detectable features were limited by the absence of alpha or paired-chain data. Across donors, most TCR sequences were observed very rarely, whereas some public TCRs were present in many individuals. Some IMGT-functional V segments, including TRBV6-2 and TRBV6-3, could not be told apart with the 87-base-pair reads, so those segments were excluded. The earlier analysis of fewer than 750 of the donors excluded 15 to 20 rarely observed V segments, including chromosome 9 orphons, because counts were too low. Compared with equally common non-associated chains, HLA-associated TCR beta chains in a later analysis were more clonally expanded and had lower generation probabilities. In a later analysis, 15,000 to 20,000 TCR beta sequences were associated with specific HLA alleles at a false discovery rate of 0.05. Several of the top co-occurrence clusters appeared to be linked to parvovirus B19, influenza, CMV and Epstein-Barr virus, according to a later analysis. Strong co-occurrence of HLA alleles, especially DR and DQ, made assigning TCR associations to individual alleles difficult. V-gene and J-gene trimming of TCR beta chains was associated with a missense DCLRE1C variant in a later genetic analysis, and the association was replicated in an independent cohort. Linkage disequilibrium might explain the correlated functional status among segregating V segments, but an unknown experimental factor could not be ruled out. A further reported finding was that TCR beta sequences accurately predicted the HLA-A and HLA-B alleles for most subjects in the first cohort. An earlier analysis of around 600 of the donors showed that most TCR beta V segments appeared in productive rearrangements either about 90% or about 30% of the time, which broadly matched IMGT annotations. The only immune exposure information available for the cohort was CMV serostatus. The study gave a list of 150 to 200 TCR beta chains associated with cytomegalovirus. A later analysis found that TCR association rates varied across HLA loci, with DRB1 alleles showing the most associated TCRs and HLA-C alleles the fewest. Most CMV-associated TCR beta chains appeared to be HLA-restricted in a later analysis, and the HLA associations seemed to be driven largely by CMV exposure. Because HLA typing was unavailable for some donors at each locus, only the typed subset was used in association tests. A few of the identified cytomegalovirus-associated TCR beta chains were confirmed in vitro to be specific for cytomegalovirus antigens. The sequencing pipeline was judged likely to have produced a cluster of highly shared sequence variants as a technical artifact. The classifier was reported to diagnose cytomegalovirus status with high specificity and sensitivity in both the original cohort and the validation cohort. According to the authors, the approach could potentially be generalized to other disease states and immunological phenotypes. Presence/absence analyses assumed roughly uniform sequencing depth across donors, an assumption that may not hold. In a later genetic analysis, fewer N-insertions in productive TCRs were reported among donors in an Asian-associated ancestry cluster than the roughly 700-donor mean.

In total, approximately 690 healthy bone marrow donors made up the cohort. At the time of sampling, every cohort member was nominally healthy, though immune exposures that went unrecorded were likely present. The donor tested CMV seronegative and was one of the 352 seronegative cohort members. Each donor provided a peripheral blood sample, and peripheral blood mononuclear cells were used for TCR beta sequencing. Genomic DNA was extracted from the blood cell samples with the Qiagen DNeasy Blood Extraction Kit. In the germline V gene, CDR1 corresponds to SGHTA and CDR2 to FQGNSA. Cut back by 7 bases and 6 bases, the V and J ends lie 12 bases apart. From cysteine to phenylalanine, the CDR3 is 13 amino acids long. Kept here is only the CDR3 DNA, which spans 39 bases and is read in frame from base 1. Libraries were prepared through the immunoSEQ multiplex PCR assay. For the multiplex PCR, a mixture combining 60 forward primers for TCR Vbeta segments and 13 reverse primers for TCR Jbeta segments was used. Amplification of the CDR3 region of rearranged TCR beta genes was performed with a multiplex PCR assay on genomic DNA. The Illumina HiSeq System was used to sequence the amplified TCR beta libraries as 87-base-pair reads. On the authors' methods: Across the roughly 640 repertoires, a later analysis counted some 80 million unique TCR beta chains, roughly 11 million of which were shared by at least two donors. A nearest-neighbor algorithm error-corrected the raw reads and collapsed the reads into unique sequences, merging closely related sequences to remove PCR and sequencing errors. Alignment of CDR3 sequences to IMGT reference sequences was used to assign V, D and J gene segments. Each retained sequence needed at least a six-nucleotide match to both a V gene segment and a J gene segment. Rearrangements were called productive when the CDR3 lacked stop codons and stayed in frame with V and J; all others were non-productive. Following IMGT convention, CDR3 was defined as the stretch from the second conserved V-encoded cysteine up to the conserved J-encoded phenylalanine. The earlier analysis of roughly 590 of the donors excluded any sequence lacking an unambiguous match to a single V gene segment. In an earlier analysis of 500 to 750 of the donors, V segments were called functional above 56.7% productive rearrangements and were called segregating when the between-donor standard deviation exceeded 5%. A statistical classification framework was built for diagnosing cytomegalovirus status from the catalog of TCR beta chain sequences. In a later analysis, TCR nucleotide sequences were compared against IMGT/GENE-DB human TR gene sequences so that V and J genes could be assigned. A later analysis assigned CDR3 sequences and most-parsimonious VDJ recombination scenarios with the TCRdist pipeline. A later analysis defined each TCR beta chain by its CDR3 amino acid sequence plus V-gene family, and excluded reads lacking a unique V-gene family. In a later analysis, a few hundred highly shared, low-generation-probability nucleotide sequences were removed to address suspected cross-contamination and a sequencing artifact. For each public chain, a later analysis derived a clonal expansion index from normalized ranks of inferred template counts within each repertoire. Generation probabilities in a later analysis came from a VDJ recombination model fitted to out-of-frame rearrangements, and those results were checked against IGoR. Hypergeometric tests were used in a later analysis to score TCR-TCR, TCR-HLA and TCR-CMV co-occurrence, with a repertoire-size bias correction applied to the TCR pairs. In a later analysis, false discovery rates were estimated by permuting HLA or CMV assignments 20 times. In a later analysis, co-occurring TCRs were grouped with DBSCAN, and TCRdist sequence similarity was added when clustering was performed within HLA-allele-positive subsets. Co-occurrence clustering excluded repertoires with fewer than 30,000 or more than 120,000 public chains, plus five with anomalous nucleotide sharing. Imported from immuneACCESS, the table was reduced by TCRdb to in-frame sequences with V and J called. These copies leave out some clones; in studies compared against another copy, an unresolved V gene accounts for under half, and the cause of the remainder is not known. Clone size and V and J calls were adopted from that table, with D and trimming inferred from the DNA. Recorded for this sample are roughly 100,000 clones; around 60% of them occurred a single time. Around 3.5% of the sample rests with the top ten.

The rearranged segments are TRBV7-2 and TRBJ1-4; no D gene can be assigned with confidence. Sequences were obtained from PBMCs. This sequence was found in a woman between 45 and 65 years old in good health and CMV-seronegative. The CDR3 region: CASTRGVDEKLFF. The DNA sequence follows: TGTGCCAGCACCCGGGGAGTTGATGAAAAACTGTTTTTT.